This T cell receptor beta chain was recovered during a study of blood T cell repertoires in COVID-19. Here immunoSEQ multiplex PCR was the method, and the copy in TCRdb shows in-frame clones only, minus some. Of almost 50,000 clones in the sample, 55% to 70% are singletons; the top ten hold 8.8%. Germline V gene lookup returns CDR1 MDHEN and CDR2 SYDVKM. The CDR3 loop spans 21 amino acids. The J segment lost 1 base and the V segment lost 4 bases, leaving 20 bases of the junction unmatched. The origin of this receptor is a woman in her seventies with acute or convalescent COVID-19. The V call is TRBV28, the J call TRBJ2-4, with TRBD2 identical over 9 bases. Sequenced sample: peripheral blood. The CDR3 bases are TGTGCCAGCAGTTACCCCCCCTGGGGGCGGGAGGGCGTCCGTGCCAAAAACATTCAGTACTTC. Protein product: CASSYPPWGREGVRAKNIQYF.